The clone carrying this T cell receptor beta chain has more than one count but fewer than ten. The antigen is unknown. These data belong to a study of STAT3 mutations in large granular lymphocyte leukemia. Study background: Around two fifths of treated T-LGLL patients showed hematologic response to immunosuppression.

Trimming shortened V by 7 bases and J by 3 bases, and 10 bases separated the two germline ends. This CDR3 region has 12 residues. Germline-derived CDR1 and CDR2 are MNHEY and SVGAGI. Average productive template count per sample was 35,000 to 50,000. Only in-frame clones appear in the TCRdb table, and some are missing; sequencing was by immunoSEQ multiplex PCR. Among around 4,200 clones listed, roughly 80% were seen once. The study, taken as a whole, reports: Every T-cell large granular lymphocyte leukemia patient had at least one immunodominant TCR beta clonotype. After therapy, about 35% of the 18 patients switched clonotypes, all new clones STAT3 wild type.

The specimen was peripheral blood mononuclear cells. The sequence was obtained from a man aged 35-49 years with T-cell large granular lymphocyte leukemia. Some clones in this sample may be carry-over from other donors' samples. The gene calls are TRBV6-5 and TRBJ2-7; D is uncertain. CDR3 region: CASKSANYEQYF. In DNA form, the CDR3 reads TGTGCCAGCAAAAGCGCGAACTACGAGCAGTACTTC.